This TCR beta chain was sequenced for a study of control samples from healthy donors and cancer patients. The CDR3 totals 15 residues. The ends lost 9 bases at V and 0 bases at J; junction bases unmatched: 9. CDR1 and CDR2 from the germline V gene are SNHLY and FYNNEI. Method: immunoSEQ multiplex PCR; TCRdb's copy keeps in-frame clones and lacks some. The data show about 410,000 clones, approximately 92% seen once. V usage is TRBV2 and J usage is TRBJ2-7; 9 nucleotides align to TRBD2. Input material: PBMCs. The receptor was isolated from a man aged 35-49 years with head and neck cancer. CDR3 sequence (DNA): TGTGCCAGTAGGGAGGGAGCGGGAGGCTCCTACGAGCAGTACTTC. Amino acid sequence: CASREGAGGSYEQYF. Combining the CDR3 with reference TRBV2 and TRBJ2-7 gives the whole variable domain EPEVTQTPSHQVTQMGQEVILRCVPISNHLYFYWYRQILGQKVEFLVSFYNNEISEKSEIFDDQFSVERPDGSNFTLKIRSTKLEDSAMYFCASREGAGGSYEQYFGPGTRLTVT.